The source of this T cell receptor (beta chain) is a study of CDR3 diversity in severe acne. V was pared by 4 bases and J by 4 bases, with 8 bases of the junction left unmatched. The CDR3 consists of 15 residues. Germline lookup yields CDR1 LGHNT and CDR2 FRNRAP. TCRdb recomputed calls from the PCR reads with MiXCR, one row per CDR3 protein. The table shows approximately 84,000 distinct CDR3 sequences, with 51% occurring only once. This clonotype appeared many times. Specimen: blood. The TCR sequence derives from a male donor in good health, without acne. The chain links TRBV12-5 to TRBJ2-3; 7 nucleotides align to TRBD1. Here the CDR3 DNA reads TGTGCTAGTGGTTCCGGCCAGGGGGTCGCAGATACGCAGTATTTT. It encodes CASGSGQGVADTQYF.